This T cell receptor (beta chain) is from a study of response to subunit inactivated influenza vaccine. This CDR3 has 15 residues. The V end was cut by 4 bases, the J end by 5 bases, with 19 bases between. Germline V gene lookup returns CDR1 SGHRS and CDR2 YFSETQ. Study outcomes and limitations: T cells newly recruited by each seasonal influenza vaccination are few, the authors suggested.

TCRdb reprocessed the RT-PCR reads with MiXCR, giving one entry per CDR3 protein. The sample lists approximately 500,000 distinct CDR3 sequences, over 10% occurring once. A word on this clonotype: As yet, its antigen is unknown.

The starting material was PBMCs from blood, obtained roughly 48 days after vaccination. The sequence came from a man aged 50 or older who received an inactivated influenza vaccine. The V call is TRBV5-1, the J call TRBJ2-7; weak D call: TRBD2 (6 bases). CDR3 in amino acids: CASSGGAGKRNEQYF. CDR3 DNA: TGCGCCAGCAGCGGAGGGGCAGGGAAGCGCAACGAGCAGTACTTC.